This TCR beta chain derives from a study of cytomegalovirus exposure and HLA in healthy donors (dated by TCRdb to about 2017). For the study in its entirety: An earlier analysis of some 550 of the donors reported more than 250 Gb of sequence data and some 120 million unique TCR beta sequences from roughly 180 million T cells. An early release that covered fewer than 750 HLA-typed donors contained approximately 320 gigabases of sequencing data and tens of millions of unique TCR sequences. Of the roughly 410 genotyped donors, 65% to 90% were placed in the genetic ancestry cluster associated with self-reported Caucasian donors. The study was designed to test whether signatures of past pathogen exposure could be identified by cataloging public T cell receptors. The T cell repertoires of around 670 subjects were profiled by immunosequencing and related to cytomegalovirus serostatus. A separate validation cohort of roughly 130 different subjects was used in addition to the roughly 700-subject first cohort. To predict cytomegalovirus infection status, the study brought together high-throughput TCR immunosequencing, statistical association of individual TCRs with disease status, and machine learning. In a later analysis, previously published TCR beta repertoires from 666 donors were re-analyzed and high-resolution HLA genotyping was added so that TCR occurrence patterns could be studied. Rather than using new phenotypic data, the later analysis identified candidate immune exposures from TCR beta sequences and from how often those sequences occurred across donors. An earlier analysis of several hundred of the donors applied high-throughput TCR beta sequencing to assess whether each TCR beta V gene segment acted as functional or pseudogenic. Donor age, sex, ethnicity and CMV serostatus were compiled together with the repertoire data. In a later genetic analysis, genome-wide SNP genotypes for about three fifths of the roughly 670 donors were used, and that subset was treated as a discovery cohort. All discovery cohort repertoires had been generated using a single sequencing platform. Both class I and class II loci were covered by HLA typing, at four-digit resolution. Typing coverage differed by locus: A, B, C, DRB1 and DQB1 were typed in roughly 629-640 donors, DQA1 in 500 to 550, DPA1 in some 570, and DPB1 in approximately 450. A few DR-DQ haplotypes were handled as single units for association and clustering because linkage in the cohort was strong. Across around 400 genotyped donors of the cohort, an average of about 220,000 unique TCR beta nucleotide sequences per donor were sequenced, and roughly a sixth of those sequences were non-productive.

To prepare the library, the immunoSEQ multiplex PCR assay was applied. For the multiplex PCR, a mixture combining 60 forward primers for TCR Vbeta segments and 13 reverse primers for TCR Jbeta segments was used. The CDR3 region of rearranged TCR beta genes was amplified from genomic DNA with a multiplex PCR assay. On the Illumina HiSeq System, the amplified TCR beta libraries were sequenced as 87-base-pair reads. In the original analysis: A later analysis counted approximately 76 million unique TCR beta chains across the 666 repertoires, and some 12 million of these chains were shared by at least two donors. Raw reads were error-corrected and collapsed into unique sequences with a nearest-neighbor algorithm that merged closely related sequences to remove PCR and sequencing errors. V, D and J gene segments were assigned by aligning CDR3 sequences to IMGT reference sequences. For a sequence to be retained, a match of at least six nucleotides to both a V gene segment and a J gene segment was required. Rearrangements were classified as productive when the CDR3 lacked stop codons and remained in frame with V and J, and all other rearrangements were classified as non-productive. Following IMGT convention, CDR3 was defined as the stretch from the second conserved V-encoded cysteine up to the conserved J-encoded phenylalanine. Sequences without an unambiguous match to a single V gene segment were excluded from the earlier analysis of about 630 of the donors. In an earlier analysis of about 590 of the donors, a V segment was called functional when productive rearrangements were above 56.7%, and segregating when the standard deviation between donors exceeded 5%. A statistical classification framework was built to diagnose cytomegalovirus status from the catalog of TCR beta chain sequences. V and J gene assignment, in a later analysis, came from comparing TCR nucleotide sequences with IMGT/GENE-DB human TR gene sequences. In a later analysis, CDR3 sequences and most-parsimonious VDJ recombination scenarios were assigned using the TCRdist pipeline. In a later analysis, each TCR beta chain was defined by its CDR3 amino acid sequence together with its V-gene family, and reads without a unique V-gene family were excluded. To address suspected cross-contamination and a sequencing artifact, a later analysis removed approximately 590 highly shared, low-generation-probability nucleotide sequences. For each public chain, a later analysis derived a clonal expansion index from normalized ranks of inferred template counts within each repertoire. In a later analysis, generation probabilities were computed using a VDJ recombination model fitted to out-of-frame rearrangements, and the results were checked against IGoR. Hypergeometric tests were used in a later analysis to score TCR-TCR, TCR-HLA and TCR-CMV co-occurrence, with a repertoire-size bias correction applied to the TCR pairs. In a later analysis, false discovery rates were estimated by permuting HLA or CMV assignments 20 times. In a later analysis, co-occurring TCRs were grouped using DBSCAN, with TCRdist sequence similarity added in when clustering inside HLA-allele-positive subsets. For co-occurrence clustering, repertoires with fewer than 30,000 or more than 120,000 public chains were excluded, along with roughly 5 repertoires with anomalous nucleotide sharing. TCRdb retrieved this table from immuneACCESS and kept in-frame rearrangements only. Not all clones are present; in checked studies, unresolved V genes account for under half, and no reason is known for the remainder. V and J calls and clone size are copied from that table; D and trimming were computed from the DNA. The table kept for this sample lists just over 80,000 clones. Around 1.1% of the sample lies in the top ten.

CDR1 and CDR2 are drawn from the germline V gene (reference sequence): LNHDA, SQIVND. Trimming takes 1 base off V and 5 bases off J; junction bases not matched to a gene: 4. From cysteine to phenylalanine, the CDR3 is 14 amino acids long. Here the CDR3 DNA is all that survives: 42 bases in frame from base 1. Remarks on this clone: It lacks a known antigen.

The cohort consisted of 600 or so healthy bone marrow donors. At the time of sampling, all cohort members were nominally healthy, though unrecorded immune exposures were likely present. The donor was CMV seronegative and belonged to the group of over 350 seronegative cohort members. Each donor provided a peripheral blood sample, and peripheral blood mononuclear cells were used for TCR beta sequencing. The Qiagen DNeasy Blood Extraction Kit was used to extract genomic DNA from the blood cell samples. Overall results and qualifications from the work: Over 15 rarely observed V segments, including chromosome 9 orphons, were excluded from the earlier analysis of some 590 of the donors because counts were too low. The sequencing pipeline was judged likely to have produced a cluster of highly shared sequence variants as a technical artifact. According to a later analysis, parvovirus B19, influenza, CMV and Epstein-Barr virus appeared linked to several top co-occurrence clusters. This cohort had only TCR beta chains sequenced, and the lack of alpha or paired-chain data limited which features could be detected. A later analysis found that HLA-associated TCR beta chains were more clonally expanded and had lower generation probabilities than equally common non-associated chains. Broadly in line with IMGT annotations, most TCR beta V segments showed up in productive rearrangements about 87% or about 30% of the time in an earlier analysis of roughly 590 of the donors. A few of the identified cytomegalovirus-associated TCR beta chains were confirmed in vitro to be specific for cytomegalovirus antigens. According to the authors, the approach could potentially be generalized to other disease states and immunological phenotypes. Roughly uniform sequencing depth across donors was assumed in presence/absence analyses, although this assumption may not hold. For the cohort, immune exposure information was limited to CMV serostatus. A further reported finding was that TCR beta sequences accurately predicted the HLA-A and HLA-B alleles for most subjects in the first cohort. In the study, about 150 TCR beta chains were listed as associated with cytomegalovirus. Most TCR sequences were seen in very few donors, while some public TCRs were found in many individuals. The classifier was reported to diagnose cytomegalovirus status with high specificity and sensitivity in both the original and validation cohorts. According to a later analysis, TCR association rates differed among HLA loci, with DRB1 alleles showing the most associated TCRs and HLA-C alleles showing the fewest. Compared with the roughly 670-donor mean, donors in an Asian-associated ancestry cluster had fewer N-insertions in productive TCRs, according to a later genetic analysis. Because HLA typing was unavailable for some donors at each locus, only the typed subset was used in association tests. A later analysis associated about 18,000 TCR beta sequences with specific HLA alleles at a false discovery rate of 0.05. An association between a missense DCLRE1C variant and V-gene and J-gene trimming of TCR beta chains was found in a later genetic analysis and replicated in an independent cohort. According to a later analysis, most CMV-associated TCR beta chains appeared to be HLA-restricted, and the HLA associations seemed to be driven largely by CMV exposure. Some IMGT-functional V segments, including TRBV6-2 and TRBV6-3, could not be distinguished by the 87-base-pair reads and were therefore excluded. When HLA alleles, especially DR and DQ, strongly co-occurred, attributing TCR associations to individual alleles was difficult. Linkage disequilibrium might explain the correlated functional status among segregating V segments, but an unknown experimental factor could not be ruled out.

The rearrangement combines TRBV19 with TRBJ2-7; 8 central bases correspond to TRBD1. The clonotype was recovered from a woman aged 25 to 39 in good health and CMV-seronegative. The sequenced sample consisted of PBMCs. For the CDR3, the sequence is CASSIGQGPNEQYF. In nucleotide form, the sequence is TGTGCCAGTAGTATAGGACAGGGGCCAAACGAGCAGTACTTC.